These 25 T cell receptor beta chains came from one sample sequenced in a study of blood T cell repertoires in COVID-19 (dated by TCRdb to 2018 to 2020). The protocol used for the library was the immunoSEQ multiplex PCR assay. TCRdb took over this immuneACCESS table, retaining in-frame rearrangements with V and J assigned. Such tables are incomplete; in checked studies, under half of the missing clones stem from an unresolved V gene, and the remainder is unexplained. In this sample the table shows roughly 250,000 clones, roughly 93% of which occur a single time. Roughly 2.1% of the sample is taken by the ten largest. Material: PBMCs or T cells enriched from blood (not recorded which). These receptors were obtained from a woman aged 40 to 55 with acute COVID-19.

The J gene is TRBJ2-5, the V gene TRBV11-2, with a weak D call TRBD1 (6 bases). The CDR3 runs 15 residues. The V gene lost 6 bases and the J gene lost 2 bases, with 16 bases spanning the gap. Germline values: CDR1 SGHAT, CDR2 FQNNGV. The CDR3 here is CASSLQGSPQETQYF. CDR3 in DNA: TGTGCCAGCAGTTTACAGGGCTCTCCTCAAGAGACCCAGTACTTC.

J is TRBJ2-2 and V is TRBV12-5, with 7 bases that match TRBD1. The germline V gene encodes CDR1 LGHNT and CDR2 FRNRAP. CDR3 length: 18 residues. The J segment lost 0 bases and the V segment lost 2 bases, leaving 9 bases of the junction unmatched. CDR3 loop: CASGLSRTGPANTGELFF. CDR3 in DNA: TGTGCTAGTGGTTTGTCCCGGACAGGCCCGGCGAACACCGGGGAGCTGTTTTTT.

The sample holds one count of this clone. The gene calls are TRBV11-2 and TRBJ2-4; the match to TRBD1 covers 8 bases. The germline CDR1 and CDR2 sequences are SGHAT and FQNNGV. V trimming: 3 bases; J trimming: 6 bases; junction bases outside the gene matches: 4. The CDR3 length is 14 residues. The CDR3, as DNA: TGTGCCAGCAGCTTCTCGGGACAGGCAAACATTCAGTACTTC. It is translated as CASSFSGQANIQYF.

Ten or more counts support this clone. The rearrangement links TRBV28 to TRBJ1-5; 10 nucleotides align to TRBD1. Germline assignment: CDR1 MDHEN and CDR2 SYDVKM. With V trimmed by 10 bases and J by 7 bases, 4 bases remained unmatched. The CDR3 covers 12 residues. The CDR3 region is CATGDRGQPQHF. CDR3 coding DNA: TGTGCCACCGGGGACAGGGGACAGCCCCAGCATTTT.

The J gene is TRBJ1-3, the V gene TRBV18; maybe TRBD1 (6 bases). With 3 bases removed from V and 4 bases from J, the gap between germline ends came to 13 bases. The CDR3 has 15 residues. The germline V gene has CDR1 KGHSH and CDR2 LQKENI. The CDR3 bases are TGTGCCAGCTCACCGGTGTCAGGGGAAGGAAACACCATATATTTT. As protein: CASSPVSGEGNTIYF.

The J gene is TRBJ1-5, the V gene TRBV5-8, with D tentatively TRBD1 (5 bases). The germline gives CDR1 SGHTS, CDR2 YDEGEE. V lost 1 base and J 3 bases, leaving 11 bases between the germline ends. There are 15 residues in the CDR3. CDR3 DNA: TGTGCCAGCAGCTTGAGGGCAGGGAACAATCAGCCCCAGCATTTT. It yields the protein CASSLRAGNNQPQHF. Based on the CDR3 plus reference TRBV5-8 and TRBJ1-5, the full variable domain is EAGVTQSPTHLIKTRGQQATLRCSPISGHTSVYWYQQALGLGLQFLLWYDEGEERNRGNFPPRFSGRQFPNYSSELNVNALELEDSALYLCASSLRAGNNQPQHFGDGTRLSIL.

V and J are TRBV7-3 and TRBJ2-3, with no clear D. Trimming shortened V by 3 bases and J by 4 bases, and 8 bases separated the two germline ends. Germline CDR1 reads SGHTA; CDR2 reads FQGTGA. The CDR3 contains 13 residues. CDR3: CASSFGLSDTQYF. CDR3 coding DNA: TGTGCCAGCAGCTTCGGGTTGTCAGATACGCAGTATTTT.

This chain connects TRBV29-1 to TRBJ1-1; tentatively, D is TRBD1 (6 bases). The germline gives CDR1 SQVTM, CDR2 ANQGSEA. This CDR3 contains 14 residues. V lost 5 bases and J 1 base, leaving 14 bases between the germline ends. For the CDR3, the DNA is TGCAGCGTTCTCACCGGGGGGGCGAACACTGAAGCTTTCTTT. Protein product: CSVLTGGANTEAFF.

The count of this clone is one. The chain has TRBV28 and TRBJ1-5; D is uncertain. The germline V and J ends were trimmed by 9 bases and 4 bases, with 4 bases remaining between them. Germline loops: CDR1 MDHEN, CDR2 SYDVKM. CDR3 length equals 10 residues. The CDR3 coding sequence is TGTGCCAGTTCGAATCAGCCCCAGCATTTT. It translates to CASSNQPQHF. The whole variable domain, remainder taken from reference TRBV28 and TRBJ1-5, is DVKVTQSSRYLVKRTGEKVFLECVQDMDHENMFWYRQDPGLGLRLIYFSYDVKMKEKGDIPEGYSVSREKKERFSLILESASTNQTSMYLCASSNQPQHFGDGTRLSIL.

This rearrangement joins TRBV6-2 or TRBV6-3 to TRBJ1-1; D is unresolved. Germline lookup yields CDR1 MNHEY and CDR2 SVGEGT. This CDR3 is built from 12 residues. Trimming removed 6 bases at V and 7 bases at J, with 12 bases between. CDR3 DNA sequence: TGTGCCAGCAGCCCCCCGAGCCATGAAGCTTTCTTT. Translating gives CASSPPSHEAFF.

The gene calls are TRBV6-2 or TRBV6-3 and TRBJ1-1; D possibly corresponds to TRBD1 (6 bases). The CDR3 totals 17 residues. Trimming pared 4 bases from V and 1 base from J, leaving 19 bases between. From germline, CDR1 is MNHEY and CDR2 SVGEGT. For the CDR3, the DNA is TGTGCCAGCAGTTCCGTCCTGAGGGCAGGGGAGAACACTGAAGCTTTCTTT. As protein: CASSSVLRAGENTEAFF.

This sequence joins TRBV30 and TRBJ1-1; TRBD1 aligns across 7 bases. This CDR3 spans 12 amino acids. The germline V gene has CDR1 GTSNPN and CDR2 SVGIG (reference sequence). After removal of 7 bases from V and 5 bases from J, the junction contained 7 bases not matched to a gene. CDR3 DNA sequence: TGTGCCTTCAAAACAGGGGATACTGAAGCTTTCTTT. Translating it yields CAFKTGDTEAFF.

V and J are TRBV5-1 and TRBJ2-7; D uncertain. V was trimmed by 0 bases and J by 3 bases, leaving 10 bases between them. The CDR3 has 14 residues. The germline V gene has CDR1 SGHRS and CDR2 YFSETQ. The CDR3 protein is CASSLAGNNYEQYF. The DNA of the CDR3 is TGCGCCAGCAGCTTGGCGGGTAACAACTACGAGCAGTACTTC.

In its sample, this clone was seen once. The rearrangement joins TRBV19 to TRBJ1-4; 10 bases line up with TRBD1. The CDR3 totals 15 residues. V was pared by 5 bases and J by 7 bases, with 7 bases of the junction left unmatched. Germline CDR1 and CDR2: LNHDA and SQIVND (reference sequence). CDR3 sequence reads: CASSDQTGGLEKLFF. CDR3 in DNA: TGTGCCAGTAGTGACCAGACAGGGGGCCTTGAAAAACTGTTTTTT.

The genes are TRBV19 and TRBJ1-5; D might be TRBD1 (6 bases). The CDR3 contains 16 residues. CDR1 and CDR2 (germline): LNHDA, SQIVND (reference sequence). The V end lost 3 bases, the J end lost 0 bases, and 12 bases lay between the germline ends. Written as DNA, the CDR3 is TGTGCCAGTAGTATTAGGGGGGGACTTAGCAATCAGCCCCAGCATTTT. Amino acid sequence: CASSIRGGLSNQPQHF.

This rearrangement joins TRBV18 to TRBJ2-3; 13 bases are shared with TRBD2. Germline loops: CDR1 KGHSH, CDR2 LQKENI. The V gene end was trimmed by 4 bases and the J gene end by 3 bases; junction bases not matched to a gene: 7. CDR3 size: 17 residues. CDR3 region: CASSRRTSGSMTDTQYF. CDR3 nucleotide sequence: TGTGCCAGCTCACGACGGACTAGCGGGAGTATGACAGATACGCAGTATTTT.

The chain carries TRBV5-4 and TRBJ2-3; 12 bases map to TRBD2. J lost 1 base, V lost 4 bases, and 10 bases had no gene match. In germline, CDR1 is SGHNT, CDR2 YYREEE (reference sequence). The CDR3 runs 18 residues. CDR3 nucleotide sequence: TGTGCCAGCAGCAAGGGGACTAGCGGGTCCGTGGGCACAGATACGCAGTATTTT. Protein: CASSKGTSGSVGTDTQYF.

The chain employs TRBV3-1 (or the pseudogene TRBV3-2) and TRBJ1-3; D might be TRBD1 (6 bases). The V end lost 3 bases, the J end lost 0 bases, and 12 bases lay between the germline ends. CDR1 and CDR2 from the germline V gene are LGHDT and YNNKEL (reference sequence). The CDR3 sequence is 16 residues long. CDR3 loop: CASSHGGASSGNTIYF. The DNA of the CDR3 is TGTGCCAGCAGCCACGGGGGGGCCTCCTCTGGAAACACCATATATTTT.

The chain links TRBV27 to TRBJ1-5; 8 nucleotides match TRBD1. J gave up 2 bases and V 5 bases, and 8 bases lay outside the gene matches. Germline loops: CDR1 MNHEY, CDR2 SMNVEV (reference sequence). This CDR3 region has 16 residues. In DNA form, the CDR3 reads TGTGCCAGCAGTCGCAGACAGGGGTCGGGCAATCAGCCCCAGCATTTT. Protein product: CASSRRQGSGNQPQHF.

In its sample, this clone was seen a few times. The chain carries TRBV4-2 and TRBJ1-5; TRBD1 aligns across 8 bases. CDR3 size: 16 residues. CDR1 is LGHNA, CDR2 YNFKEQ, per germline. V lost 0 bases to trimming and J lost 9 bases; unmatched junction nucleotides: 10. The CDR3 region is CASSQDYPGGYRPQHF. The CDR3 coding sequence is TGTGCCAGCAGCCAAGACTACCCAGGGGGCTATCGGCCCCAGCATTTT.

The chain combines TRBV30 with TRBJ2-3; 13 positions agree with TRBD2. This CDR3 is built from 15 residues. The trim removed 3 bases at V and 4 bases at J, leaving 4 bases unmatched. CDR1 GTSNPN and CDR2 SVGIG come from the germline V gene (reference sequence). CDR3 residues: CAWRTSGRYPDTQYF. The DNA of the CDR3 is TGTGCCTGGAGGACTAGCGGGAGGTATCCAGATACGCAGTATTTT.

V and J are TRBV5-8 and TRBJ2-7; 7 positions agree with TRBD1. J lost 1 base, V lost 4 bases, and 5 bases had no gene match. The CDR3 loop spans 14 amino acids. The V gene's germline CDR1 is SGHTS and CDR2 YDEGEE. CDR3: CASSLNRGSYEQYF. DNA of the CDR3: TGTGCCAGCAGCCTAAACAGGGGATCCTACGAGCAGTACTTC. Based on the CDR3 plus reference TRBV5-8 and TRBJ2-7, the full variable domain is EAGVTQSPTHLIKTRGQQATLRCSPISGHTSVYWYQQALGLGLQFLLWYDEGEERNRGNFPPRFSGRQFPNYSSELNVNALELEDSALYLCASSLNRGSYEQYFGPGTRLTVT.

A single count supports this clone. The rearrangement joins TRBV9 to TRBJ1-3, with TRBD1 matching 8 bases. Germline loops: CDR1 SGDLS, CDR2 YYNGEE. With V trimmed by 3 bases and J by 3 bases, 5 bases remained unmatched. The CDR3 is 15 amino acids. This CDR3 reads CASSGGDRIGNTIYF. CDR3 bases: TGTGCCAGCAGCGGAGGGGACAGGATTGGAAACACCATATATTTT.

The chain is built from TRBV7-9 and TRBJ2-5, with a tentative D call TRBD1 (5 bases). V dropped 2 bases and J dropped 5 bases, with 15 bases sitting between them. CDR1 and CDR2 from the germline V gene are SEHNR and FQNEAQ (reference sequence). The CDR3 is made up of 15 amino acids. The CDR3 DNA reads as TGTGCCAGCAGCTTAACTTTCGCAGGGTTGGAGACCCAGTACTTC. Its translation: CASSLTFAGLETQYF. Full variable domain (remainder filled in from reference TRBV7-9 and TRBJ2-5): DTGVSQNPRHKITKRGQNVTFRCDPISEHNRLYWYRQTLGQGPEFLTYFQNEAQLEKSRLLSDRFSAERPKGSFSTLEIQRTEQGDSAMYLCASSLTFAGLETQYFGPGTRLLVL.

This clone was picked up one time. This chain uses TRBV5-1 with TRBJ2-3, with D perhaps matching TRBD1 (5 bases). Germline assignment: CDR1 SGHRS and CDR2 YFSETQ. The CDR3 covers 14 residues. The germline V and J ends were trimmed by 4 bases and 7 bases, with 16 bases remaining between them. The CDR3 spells CASSQFSDRNTQYF. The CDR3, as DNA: TGCGCCAGCAGCCAATTCTCCGACAGAAATACGCAGTATTTT. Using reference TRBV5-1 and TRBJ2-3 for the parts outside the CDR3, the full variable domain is KAGVTQTPRYLIKTRGQQVTLSCSPISGHRSVSWYQQTPGQGLQFLFEYFSETQRNKGNFPGRFSGRQFSNSRSEMNVSTLELGDSALYLCASSQFSDRNTQYFGPGTRLTVL.